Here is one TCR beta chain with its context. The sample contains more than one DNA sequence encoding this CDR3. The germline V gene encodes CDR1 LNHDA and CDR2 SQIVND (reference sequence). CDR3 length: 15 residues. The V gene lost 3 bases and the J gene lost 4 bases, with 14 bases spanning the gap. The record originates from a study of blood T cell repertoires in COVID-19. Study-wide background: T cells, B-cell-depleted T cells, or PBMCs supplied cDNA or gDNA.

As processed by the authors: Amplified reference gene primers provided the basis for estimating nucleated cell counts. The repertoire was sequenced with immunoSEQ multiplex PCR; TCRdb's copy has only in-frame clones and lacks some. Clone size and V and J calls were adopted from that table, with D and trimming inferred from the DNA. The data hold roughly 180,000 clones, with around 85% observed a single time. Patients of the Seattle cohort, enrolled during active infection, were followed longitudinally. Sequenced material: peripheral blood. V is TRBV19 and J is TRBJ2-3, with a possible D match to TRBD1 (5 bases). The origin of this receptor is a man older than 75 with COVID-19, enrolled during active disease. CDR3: CASSMVDSNSDTQYF. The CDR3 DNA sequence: TGTGCCAGTAGTATGGTAGACAGTAACTCAGATACGCAGTATTTT.